Listed below are T cell receptor beta chains from one sample, sequenced in a study of regulatory T cells in long-lasting Graves disease. From the multiplex PCR reads, TCRdb called clonotypes with MiXCR, one entry per CDR3 protein. The sample shows about 200,000 distinct CDR3 sequences, around 16% of them seen only once. This specimen was peripheral blood mononuclear cells (PBMCs), taken at new diagnosis, from a patient treated with antithyroid drugs. Every receptor here comes from a female donor with Graves disease. Each CDR3 is given without its conserved first and last residue. Rows give clone size only sometimes, using once, few, many, or a class for an expanded clone.

cdr3_aa	v_call	j_call	clone_size
ATSDPSGRSYNEQF	TRBV24-1	TRBJ2-1	many
ASSEGPAGGNPSTDTQY	TRBV10-2	TRBJ2-3	few
ASSLALGREQY	TRBV11-2	TRBJ2-7	many
ASGGLSEQY	TRBV19	TRBJ2-7	many
ASSLNLNAGELF	TRBV5-6	TRBJ2-2	many
ASSLGPRGNTEAF	TRBV11-1	TRBJ1-1	NA
SARQETQY	TRBV20-1	TRBJ2-5	many
ASSLGTSGYQETQY	TRBV7-3	TRBJ2-5	many
ASSFDRVKQY	TRBV28	TRBJ2-7	many
ASRGTSGSRSYNEQF	TRBV6-1	TRBJ2-1	few
SASPPRSWETQY	TRBV20-1	TRBJ2-5	many
ASSWGTAAYEQY	TRBV12-3/TRBV12-4	TRBJ2-7	NA
ASRGQGASNEQF	TRBV2	TRBJ2-1	many
ASSLASVAGVGQTQY	TRBV7-9	TRBJ2-5	many
ASSPGRGIGHEQY	TRBV18	TRBJ2-7	many
ASSFDNQPQH	TRBV7-9	TRBJ1-5	many
SAGKAGGRNEQF	TRBV20-1	TRBJ2-1	many
ASSSSPGGEKLF	TRBV7-9	TRBJ1-4	many
ASSSLAFPDTQY	TRBV7-3	TRBJ2-3	many
ASSQDNYGYT	TRBV5-8	TRBJ1-2	many
ASSPLGLTEAF	TRBV14	TRBJ1-1	NA
ASSAGRDRVNQPQH	TRBV9	TRBJ1-5	many
ASRDVTSGSEQF	TRBV12-3/TRBV12-4	TRBJ2-1	many
AISLSGDGRNTEAF	TRBV10-3	TRBJ1-1	many
ASSGRTWDEKLF	TRBV6-2/TRBV6-3	TRBJ1-4	many
ASSYDRKSSYEQY	TRBV11-3	TRBJ2-7	many
ASRRRGSGSHEQY	TRBV6-1	TRBJ2-7	NA
ASSFRGAANEKLF	TRBV12-3/TRBV12-4	TRBJ1-4	many
ASSRIGSSAELF	TRBV3-1	TRBJ1-4	few
ASSSRTSSDEQF	TRBV19	TRBJ2-1	many
ASSPGIVDREQF	TRBV12-3/TRBV12-4	NA	NA
ASSRGGGLWYGYT	TRBV27	TRBJ1-2	many
ASSESGLAGPYEQY	TRBV10-1	TRBJ2-7	NA
ATLTPTTDTQY	TRBV10-2	TRBJ2-3	NA
ASSLVPTAGNEQF	TRBV11-2	TRBJ2-1	many
ASSYETDLAGGPPDTQY	TRBV6-2/TRBV6-3	TRBJ2-3	many
ASTRGTSVQETQY	TRBV12-3/TRBV12-4	TRBJ2-5	many
ASSSAAGANVLT	TRBV6-5	TRBJ2-6	many
SLTTGTGGHEQY	TRBV20-1	TRBJ2-7	NA
ASSLDPTWSSDTQY	TRBV7-2	TRBJ2-3	many
AINAGGLYNEQF	TRBV19	TRBJ2-1	NA
ASSPWGGRQETQY	TRBV25-1	TRBJ2-5	many
ASSRSSPNEKLF	TRBV3-1	TRBJ1-4	many
ASSPGPYTIY	TRBV7-9	TRBJ1-3	NA
ASSGGTTSTDTQY	TRBV2	TRBJ2-3	many
AWSASSNQPQH	TRBV30	TRBJ1-5	many
ASSPRQDTENLC	TRBV3-1	TRBJ1-4	NA
ASSLDPSVGVETQY	TRBV7-2	TRBJ2-5	NA
SVKQKDNYGYT	TRBV29-1	TRBJ1-2	NA
ASSPTEESQPQH	TRBV6-2/TRBV6-3	TRBJ1-5	many
ASRTSGTSTDTQY	TRBV6-2/TRBV6-3	TRBJ2-3	many
SARVWGGGNSPLH	TRBV20-1	TRBJ1-6	many
ASSLVGRGAGGSYEQY	TRBV28	TRBJ2-7	many
ASSQDGAEYNEQF	TRBV4-1	TRBJ2-1	NA